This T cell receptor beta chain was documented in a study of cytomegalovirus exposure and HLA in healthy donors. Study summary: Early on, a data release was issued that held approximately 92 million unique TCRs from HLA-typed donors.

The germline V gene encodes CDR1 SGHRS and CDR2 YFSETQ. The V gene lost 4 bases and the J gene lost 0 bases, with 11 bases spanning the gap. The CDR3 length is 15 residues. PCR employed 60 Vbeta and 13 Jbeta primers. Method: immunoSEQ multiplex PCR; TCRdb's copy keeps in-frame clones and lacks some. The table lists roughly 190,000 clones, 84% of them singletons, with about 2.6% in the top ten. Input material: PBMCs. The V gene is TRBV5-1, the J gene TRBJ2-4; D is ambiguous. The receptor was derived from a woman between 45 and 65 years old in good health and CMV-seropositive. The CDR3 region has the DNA TGCGCCAGCAGCCGCGACAACTTAGCCAAAAACATTCAGTACTTC. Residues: CASSRDNLAKNIQYF.